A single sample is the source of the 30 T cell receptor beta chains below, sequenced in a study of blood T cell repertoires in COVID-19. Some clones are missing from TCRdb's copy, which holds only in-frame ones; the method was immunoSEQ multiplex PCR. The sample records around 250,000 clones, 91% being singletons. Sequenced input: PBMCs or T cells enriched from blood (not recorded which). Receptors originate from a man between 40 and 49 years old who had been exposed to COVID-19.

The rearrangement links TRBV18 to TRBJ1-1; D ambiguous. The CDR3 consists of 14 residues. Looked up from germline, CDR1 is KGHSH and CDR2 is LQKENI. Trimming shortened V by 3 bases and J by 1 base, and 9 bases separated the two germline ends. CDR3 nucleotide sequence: TGTGCCAGCTCACCCGGGATCGAGAACACTGAAGCTTTCTTT. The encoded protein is CASSPGIENTEAFF.

In DNA form, the CDR3 reads TGTGCCAGCAGCTTATCGGGTACTAGCGGGGGGGAGACCCAGTACTTC. Protein: CASSLSGTSGGETQYF. The gene calls are TRBV7-3 and TRBJ2-5, with 12 bases matching TRBD2. The ends lost 2 bases at V and 5 bases at J; junction bases unmatched: 6. This CDR3 region has 16 residues. Germline V gene data show CDR1 as SGHTA and CDR2 as FQGTGA.

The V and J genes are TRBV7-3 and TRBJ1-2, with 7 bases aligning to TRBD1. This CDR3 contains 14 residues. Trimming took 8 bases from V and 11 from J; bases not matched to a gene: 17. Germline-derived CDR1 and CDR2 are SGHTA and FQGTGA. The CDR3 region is CASGPGRDSLEYTF. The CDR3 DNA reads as TGTGCCAGCGGACCGGGACGGGACAGCCTAGAATACACCTTC.

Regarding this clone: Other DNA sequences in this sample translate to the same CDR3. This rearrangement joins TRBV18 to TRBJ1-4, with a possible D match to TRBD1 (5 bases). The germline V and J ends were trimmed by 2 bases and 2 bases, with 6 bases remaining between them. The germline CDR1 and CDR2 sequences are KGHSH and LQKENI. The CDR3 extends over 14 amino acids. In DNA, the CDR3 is TGTGCCAGCTCACCAGGGGCGACTAATGAAAAACTGTTTTTT. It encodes CASSPGATNEKLFF.

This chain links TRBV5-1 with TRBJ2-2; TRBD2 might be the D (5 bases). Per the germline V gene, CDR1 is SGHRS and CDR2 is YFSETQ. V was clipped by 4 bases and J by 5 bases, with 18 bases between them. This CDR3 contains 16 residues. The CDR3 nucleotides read TGCGCCAGCAGCCAACTAGGTCAGGCAAGAACCGGGGAGCTGTTTTTT. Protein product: CASSQLGQARTGELFF.

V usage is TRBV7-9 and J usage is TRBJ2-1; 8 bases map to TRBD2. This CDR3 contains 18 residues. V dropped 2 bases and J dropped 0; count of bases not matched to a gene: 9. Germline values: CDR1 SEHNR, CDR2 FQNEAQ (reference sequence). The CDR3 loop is CASSLSFGRAGSYNEQFF. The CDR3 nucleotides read TGTGCCAGCAGCTTATCGTTCGGGAGGGCCGGCTCCTACAATGAGCAGTTCTTC.

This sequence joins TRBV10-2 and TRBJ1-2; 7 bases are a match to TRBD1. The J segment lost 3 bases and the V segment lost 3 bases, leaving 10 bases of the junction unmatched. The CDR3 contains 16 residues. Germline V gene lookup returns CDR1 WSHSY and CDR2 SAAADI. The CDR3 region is CASSDLITGTDYGYTF. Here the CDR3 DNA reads TGCGCCAGCAGTGATTTGATCACCGGGACAGACTATGGCTACACCTTC.

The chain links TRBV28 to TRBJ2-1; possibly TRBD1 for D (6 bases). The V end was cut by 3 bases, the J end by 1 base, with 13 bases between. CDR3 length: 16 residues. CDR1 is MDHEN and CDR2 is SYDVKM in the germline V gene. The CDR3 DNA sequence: TGTGCCAGCAGTTTCAGGGACACCGAATCCTACAATGAGCAGTTCTTC. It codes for CASSFRDTESYNEQFF.

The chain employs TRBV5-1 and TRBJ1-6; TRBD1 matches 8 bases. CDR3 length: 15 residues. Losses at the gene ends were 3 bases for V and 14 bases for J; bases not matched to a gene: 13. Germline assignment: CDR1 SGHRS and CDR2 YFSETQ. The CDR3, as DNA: TGCGCCAGCAGCTCGCAAGACAGGGGAGTCGATTCCCTCCACTTT. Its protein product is CASSSQDRGVDSLHF.

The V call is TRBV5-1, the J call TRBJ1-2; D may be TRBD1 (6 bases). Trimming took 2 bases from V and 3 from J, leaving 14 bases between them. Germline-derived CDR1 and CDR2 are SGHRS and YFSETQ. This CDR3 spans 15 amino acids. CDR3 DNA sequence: TGCGCCAGCAGCTTACCATCGACAGGAGACTATGGCTACACCTTC. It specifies CASSLPSTGDYGYTF.

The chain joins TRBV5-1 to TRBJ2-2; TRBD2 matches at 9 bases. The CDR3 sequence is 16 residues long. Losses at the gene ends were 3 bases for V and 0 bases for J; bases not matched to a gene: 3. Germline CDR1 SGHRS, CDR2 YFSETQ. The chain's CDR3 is CASSSLAGSNTGELFF. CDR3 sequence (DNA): TGCGCCAGCAGCTCGCTAGCGGGGTCGAACACCGGGGAGCTGTTTTTT.

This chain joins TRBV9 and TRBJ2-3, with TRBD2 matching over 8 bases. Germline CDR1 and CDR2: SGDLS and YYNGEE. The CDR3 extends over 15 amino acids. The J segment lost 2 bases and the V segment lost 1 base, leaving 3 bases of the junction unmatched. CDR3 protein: CASSVSSGDTDTQYF. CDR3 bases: TGTGCCAGCAGCGTAAGTAGCGGGGACACAGATACGCAGTATTTT.

The CDR3 bases are TGTGCCAGCAGCTCCCCGACGACAGGGGCCTCCTACGAGCAGTACTTC. Its translation is CASSSPTTGASYEQYF. The gene calls are TRBV7-3 and TRBJ2-7; 8 bases map to TRBD1. Germline-derived CDR1 and CDR2 are SGHTA and FQGTGA. The CDR3 length is 16 residues. After removal of 4 bases from V and 0 bases from J, the junction contained 8 bases not matched to a gene.

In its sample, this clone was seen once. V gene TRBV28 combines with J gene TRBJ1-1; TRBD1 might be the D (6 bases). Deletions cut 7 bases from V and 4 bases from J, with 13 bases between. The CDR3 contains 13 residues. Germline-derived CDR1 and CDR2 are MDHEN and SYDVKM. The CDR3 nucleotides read TGTGCCAGCATTCAGGGAGGGGGCACTGAAGCTTTCTTT. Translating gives CASIQGGGTEAFF.

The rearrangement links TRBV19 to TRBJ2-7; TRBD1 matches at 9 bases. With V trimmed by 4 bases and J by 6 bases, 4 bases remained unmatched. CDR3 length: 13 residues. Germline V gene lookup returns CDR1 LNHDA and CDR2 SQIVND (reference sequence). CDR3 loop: CASSSTTGGEQYF. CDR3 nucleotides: TGTGCCAGTAGTAGTACGACAGGGGGCGAGCAGTACTTC. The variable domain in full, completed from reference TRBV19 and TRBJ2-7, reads DGGITQSPKYLFRKEGQNVTLSCEQNLNHDAMYWYRQDPGQGLRLIYYSQIVNDFQKGDIAEGYSVSREKKESFPLTVTSAQKNPTAFYLCASSSTTGGEQYFGPGTRLTVT.

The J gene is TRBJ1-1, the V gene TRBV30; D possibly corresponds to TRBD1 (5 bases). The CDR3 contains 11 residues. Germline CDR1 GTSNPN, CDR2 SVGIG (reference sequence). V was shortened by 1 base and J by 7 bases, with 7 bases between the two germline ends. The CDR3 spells CAWSAGFEAFF. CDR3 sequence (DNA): TGTGCCTGGAGTGCAGGGTTTGAAGCTTTCTTT.

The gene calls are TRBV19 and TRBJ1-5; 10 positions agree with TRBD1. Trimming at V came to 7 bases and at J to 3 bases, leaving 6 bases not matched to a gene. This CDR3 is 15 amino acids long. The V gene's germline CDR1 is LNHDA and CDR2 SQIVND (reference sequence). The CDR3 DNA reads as TGTGCCAGTAAATTGACAGGGGGCCCCAATCAGCCCCAGCATTTT. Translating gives CASKLTGGPNQPQHF.

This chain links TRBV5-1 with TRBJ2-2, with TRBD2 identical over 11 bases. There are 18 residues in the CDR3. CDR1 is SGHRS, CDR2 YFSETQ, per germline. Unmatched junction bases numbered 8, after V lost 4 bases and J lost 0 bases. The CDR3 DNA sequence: TGCGCCAGCAGCCCTTGGACTAGCGGGCGGCCGAACACCGGGGAGCTGTTTTTT. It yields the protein CASSPWTSGRPNTGELFF.

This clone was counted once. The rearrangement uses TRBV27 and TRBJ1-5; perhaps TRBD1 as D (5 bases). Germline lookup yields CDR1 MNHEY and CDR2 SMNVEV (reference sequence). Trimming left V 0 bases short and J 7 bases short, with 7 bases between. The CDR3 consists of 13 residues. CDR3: CASSLSGAQPQHF. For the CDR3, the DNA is TGTGCCAGCAGTTTATCAGGGGCCCAGCCCCAGCATTTT.

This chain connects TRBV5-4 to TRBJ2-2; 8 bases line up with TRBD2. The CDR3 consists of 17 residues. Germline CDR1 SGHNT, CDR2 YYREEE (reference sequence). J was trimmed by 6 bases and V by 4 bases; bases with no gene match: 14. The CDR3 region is CASSDAGTRASAGELFF. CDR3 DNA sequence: TGTGCCAGCAGCGACGCCGGGACTAGGGCGTCGGCCGGGGAGCTGTTTTTT. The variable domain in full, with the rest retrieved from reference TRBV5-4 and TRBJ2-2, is ETGVTQSPTHLIKTRGQQVTLRCSSQSGHNTVSWYQQALGQGPQFIFQYYREEENGRGNFPPRFSGLQFPNYSSELNVNALELDDSALYLCASSDAGTRASAGELFFGEGSRLTVL.

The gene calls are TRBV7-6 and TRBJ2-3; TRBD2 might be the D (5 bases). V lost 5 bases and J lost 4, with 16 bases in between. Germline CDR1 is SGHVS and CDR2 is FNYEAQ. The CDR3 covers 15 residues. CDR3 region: CASSPRGGIPDTQYF. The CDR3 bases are TGTGCCAGCAGCCCCCGGGGTGGTATCCCAGATACGCAGTATTTT. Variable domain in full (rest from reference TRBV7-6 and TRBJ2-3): GAGVSQSPRYKVTKRGQDVALRCDPISGHVSLYWYRQALGQGPEFLTYFNYEAQQDKSGLPNDRFSAERPEGSISTLTIQRTEQRDSAMYRCASSPRGGIPDTQYFGPGTRLTVL.

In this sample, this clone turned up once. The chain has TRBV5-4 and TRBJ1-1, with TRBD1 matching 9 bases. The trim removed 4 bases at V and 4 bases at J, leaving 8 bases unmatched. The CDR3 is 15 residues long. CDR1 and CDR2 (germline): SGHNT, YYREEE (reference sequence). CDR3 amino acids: CASSTRQGESTEAFF. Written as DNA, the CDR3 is TGTGCCAGCAGCACGCGACAGGGGGAGAGCACTGAAGCTTTCTTT.

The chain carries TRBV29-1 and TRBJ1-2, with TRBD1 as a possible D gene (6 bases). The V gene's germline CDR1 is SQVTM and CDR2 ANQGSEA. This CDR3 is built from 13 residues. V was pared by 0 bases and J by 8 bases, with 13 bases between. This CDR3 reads CSVEDQGGLGYTF. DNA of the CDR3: TGCAGCGTTGAAGATCAAGGGGGTCTCGGCTACACCTTC.

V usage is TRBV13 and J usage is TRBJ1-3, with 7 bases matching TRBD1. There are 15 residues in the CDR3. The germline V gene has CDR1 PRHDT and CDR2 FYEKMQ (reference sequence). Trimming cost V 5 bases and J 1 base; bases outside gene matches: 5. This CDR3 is CASSPRGMSGNTIYF. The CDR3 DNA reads TGTGCCAGCAGCCCCAGGGGGATGTCTGGAAACACCATATATTTT. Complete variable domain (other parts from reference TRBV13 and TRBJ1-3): AAGVIQSPRHLIKEKRETATLKCYPIPRHDTVYWYQQGPGQDPQFLISFYEKMQSDKGSIPDRFSAQQFSDYHSELNMSSLELGDSALYFCASSPRGMSGNTIYFGEGSWLTVV.

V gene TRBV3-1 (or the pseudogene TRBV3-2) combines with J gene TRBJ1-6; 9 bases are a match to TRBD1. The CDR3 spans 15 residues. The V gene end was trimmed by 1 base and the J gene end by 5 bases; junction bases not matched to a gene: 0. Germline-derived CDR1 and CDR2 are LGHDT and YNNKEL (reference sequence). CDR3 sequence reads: CASSQGTGDNSPLHF. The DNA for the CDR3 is TGTGCCAGCAGCCAAGGGACAGGGGATAATTCACCCCTCCACTTT.

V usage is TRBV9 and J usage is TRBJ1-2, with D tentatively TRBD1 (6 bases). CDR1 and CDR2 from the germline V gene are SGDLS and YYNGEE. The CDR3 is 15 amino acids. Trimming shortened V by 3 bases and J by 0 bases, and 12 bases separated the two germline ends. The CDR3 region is CASSGRQVSNYGYTF. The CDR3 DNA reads TGTGCCAGCAGCGGCAGACAGGTTTCTAACTATGGCTACACCTTC.

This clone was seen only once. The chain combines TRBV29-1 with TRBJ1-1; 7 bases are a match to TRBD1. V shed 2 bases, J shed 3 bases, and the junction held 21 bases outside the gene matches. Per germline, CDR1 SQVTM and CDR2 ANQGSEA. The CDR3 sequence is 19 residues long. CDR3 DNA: TGCAGCGTTGAAAGAGGGGGCCAAGACAGGGCTTTGGTTTACACTGAAGCTTTCTTT. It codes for CSVERGGQDRALVYTEAFF.

The CDR3 DNA reads TGTGCCAGCAGCACCCGATGGACAGGGAAGACCTATGGCTACACCTTC. Translation: CASSTRWTGKTYGYTF. The rearrangement joins TRBV13 to TRBJ1-2; TRBD1 matches 8 bases. Germline V gene sequence: CDR1 PRHDT, CDR2 FYEKMQ (reference sequence). V was pared by 5 bases and J by 4 bases, with 12 bases of the junction left unmatched. This CDR3 is 16 amino acids long.

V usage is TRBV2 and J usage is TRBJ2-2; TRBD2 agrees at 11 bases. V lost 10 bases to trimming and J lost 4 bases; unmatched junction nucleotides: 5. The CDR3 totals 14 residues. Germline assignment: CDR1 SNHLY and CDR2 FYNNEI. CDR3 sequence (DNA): TGTGCCACCCAAGGGACTAGCGGCACCGGGGAGCTGTTTTTT. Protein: CATQGTSGTGELFF.

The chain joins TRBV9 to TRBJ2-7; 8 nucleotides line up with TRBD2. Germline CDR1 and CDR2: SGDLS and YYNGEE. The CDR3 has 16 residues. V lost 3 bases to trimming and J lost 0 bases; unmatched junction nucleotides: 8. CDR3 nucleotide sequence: TGTGCCAGCAGCGCAACACTAGCGGCAGACTCCTACGAGCAGTACTTC. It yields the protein CASSATLAADSYEQYF.